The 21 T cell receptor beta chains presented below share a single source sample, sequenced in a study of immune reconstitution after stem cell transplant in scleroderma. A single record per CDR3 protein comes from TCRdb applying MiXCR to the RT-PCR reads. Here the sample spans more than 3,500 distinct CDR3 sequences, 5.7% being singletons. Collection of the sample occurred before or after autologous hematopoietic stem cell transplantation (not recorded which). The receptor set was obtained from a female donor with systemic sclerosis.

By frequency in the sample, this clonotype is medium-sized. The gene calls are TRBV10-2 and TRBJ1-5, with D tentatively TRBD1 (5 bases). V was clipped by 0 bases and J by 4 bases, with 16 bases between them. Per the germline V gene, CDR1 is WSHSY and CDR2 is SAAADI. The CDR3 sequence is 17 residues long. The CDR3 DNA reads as TGCGCCAGCAGTGAGTCGAAAATAGGGGTCGGGAATCAGCCCCAGCATTTT. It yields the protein CASSESKIGVGNQPQHF.

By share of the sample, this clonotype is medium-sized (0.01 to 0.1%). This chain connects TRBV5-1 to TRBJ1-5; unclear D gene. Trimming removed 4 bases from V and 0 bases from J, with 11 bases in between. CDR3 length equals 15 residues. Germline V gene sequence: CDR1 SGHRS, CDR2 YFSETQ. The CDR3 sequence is CASSLDGYSNQPQHF. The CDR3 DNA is TGCGCCAGCAGCCTGGACGGTTATAGCAATCAGCCCCAGCATTTT.

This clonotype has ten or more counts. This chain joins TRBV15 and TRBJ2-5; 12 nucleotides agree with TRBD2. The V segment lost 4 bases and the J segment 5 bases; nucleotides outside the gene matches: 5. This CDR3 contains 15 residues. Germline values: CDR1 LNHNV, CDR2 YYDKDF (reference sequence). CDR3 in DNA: TGTGCCACCAGCACCCTAGCGGGAGGGTTTGAGACCCAGTACTTC. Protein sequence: CATSTLAGGFETQYF.

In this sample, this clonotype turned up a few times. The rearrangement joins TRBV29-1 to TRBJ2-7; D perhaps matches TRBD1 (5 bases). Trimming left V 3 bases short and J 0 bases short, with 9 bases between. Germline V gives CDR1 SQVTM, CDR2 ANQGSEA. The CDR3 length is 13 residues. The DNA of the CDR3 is TGCAGCGTTGAGGTTCAGGGCTCCTACGAGCAGTACTTC. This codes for CSVEVQGSYEQYF.

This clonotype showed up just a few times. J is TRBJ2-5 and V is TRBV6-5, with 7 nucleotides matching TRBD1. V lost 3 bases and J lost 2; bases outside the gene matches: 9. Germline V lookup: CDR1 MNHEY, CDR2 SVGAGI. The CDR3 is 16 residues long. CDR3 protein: CASSYRGPLVQETQYF. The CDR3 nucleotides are TGTGCCAGCAGTTATAGGGGGCCCCTTGTACAAGAGACCCAGTACTTC.

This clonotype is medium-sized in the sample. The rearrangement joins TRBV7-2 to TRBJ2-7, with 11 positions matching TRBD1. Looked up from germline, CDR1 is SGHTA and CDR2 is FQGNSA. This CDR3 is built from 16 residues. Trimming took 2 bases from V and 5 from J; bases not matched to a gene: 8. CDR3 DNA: TGTGCCAGCAGCTTATGGGGCGGGGACAGGGGGAACGAGCAGTACTTC. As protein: CASSLWGGDRGNEQYF. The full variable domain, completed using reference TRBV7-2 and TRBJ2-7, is GAGVSQSPSNKVTEKGKDVELRCDPISGHTALYWYRQSLGQGLEFLIYFQGNSAPDKSGLPSDRFSAERTGGSVSTLTIQRTQQEDSAVYLCASSLWGGDRGNEQYFGPGTRLTVT.

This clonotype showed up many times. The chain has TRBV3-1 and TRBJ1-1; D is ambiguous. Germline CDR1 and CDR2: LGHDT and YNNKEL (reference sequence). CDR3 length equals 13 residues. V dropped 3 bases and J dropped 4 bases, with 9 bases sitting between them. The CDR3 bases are TGTGCCAGCAGCCACGGAATGGCCACTGAAGCTTTCTTT. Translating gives CASSHGMATEAFF.

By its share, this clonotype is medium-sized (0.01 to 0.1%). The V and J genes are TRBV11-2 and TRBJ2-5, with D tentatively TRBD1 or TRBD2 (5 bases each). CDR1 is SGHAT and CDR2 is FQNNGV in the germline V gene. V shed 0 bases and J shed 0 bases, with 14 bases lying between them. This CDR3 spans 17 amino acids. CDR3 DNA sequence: TGTGCCAGCAGCTTAGAGAGGGTTCAGGGAAACCAAGAGACCCAGTACTTC. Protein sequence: CASSLERVQGNQETQYF.

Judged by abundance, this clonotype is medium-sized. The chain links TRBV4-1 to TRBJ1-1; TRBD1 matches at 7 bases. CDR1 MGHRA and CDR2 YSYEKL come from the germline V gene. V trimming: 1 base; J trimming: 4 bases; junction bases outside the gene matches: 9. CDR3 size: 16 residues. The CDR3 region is CASSQGRPPGGTEAFF. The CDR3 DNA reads TGCGCCAGCAGCCAAGGTAGACCCCCAGGGGGCACTGAAGCTTTCTTT.

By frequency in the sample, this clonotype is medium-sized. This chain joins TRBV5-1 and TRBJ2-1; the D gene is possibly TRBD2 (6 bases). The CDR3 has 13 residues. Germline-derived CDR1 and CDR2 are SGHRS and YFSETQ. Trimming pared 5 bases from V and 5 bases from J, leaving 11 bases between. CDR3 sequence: CASRARGDNEQFF. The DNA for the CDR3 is TGCGCCAGCAGGGCACGCGGGGACAATGAGCAGTTCTTC.

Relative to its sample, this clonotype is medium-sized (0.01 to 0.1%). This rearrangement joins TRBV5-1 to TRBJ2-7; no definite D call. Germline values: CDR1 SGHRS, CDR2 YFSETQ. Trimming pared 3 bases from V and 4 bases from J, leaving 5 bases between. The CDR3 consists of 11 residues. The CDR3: CASSSPYEQYF. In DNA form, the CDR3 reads TGCGCCAGCAGCTCCCCGTACGAGCAGTACTTC.

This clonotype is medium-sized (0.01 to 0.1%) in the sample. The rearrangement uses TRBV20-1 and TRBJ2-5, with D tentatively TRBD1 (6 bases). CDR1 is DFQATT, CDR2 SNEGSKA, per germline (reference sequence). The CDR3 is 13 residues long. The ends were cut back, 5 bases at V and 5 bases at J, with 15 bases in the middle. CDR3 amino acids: CSAHPGVWETQYF. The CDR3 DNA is TGCAGTGCTCACCCAGGGGTTTGGGAGACCCAGTACTTC.

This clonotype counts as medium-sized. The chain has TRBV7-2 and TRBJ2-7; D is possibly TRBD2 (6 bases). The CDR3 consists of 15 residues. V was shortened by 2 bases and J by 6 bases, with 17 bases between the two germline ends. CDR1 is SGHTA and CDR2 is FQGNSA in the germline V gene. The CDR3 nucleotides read TGTGCCAGCAGCTTAAAGGTACTGGCGGGGATCGAGCAGTACTTC. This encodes CASSLKVLAGIEQYF.

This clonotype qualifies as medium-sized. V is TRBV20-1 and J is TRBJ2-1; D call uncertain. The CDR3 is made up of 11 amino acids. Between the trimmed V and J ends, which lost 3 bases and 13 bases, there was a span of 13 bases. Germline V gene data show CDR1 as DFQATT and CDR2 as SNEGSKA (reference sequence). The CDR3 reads CSASVWPYQFF. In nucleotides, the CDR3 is TGCAGTGCTAGCGTCTGGCCTTACCAGTTCTTC.

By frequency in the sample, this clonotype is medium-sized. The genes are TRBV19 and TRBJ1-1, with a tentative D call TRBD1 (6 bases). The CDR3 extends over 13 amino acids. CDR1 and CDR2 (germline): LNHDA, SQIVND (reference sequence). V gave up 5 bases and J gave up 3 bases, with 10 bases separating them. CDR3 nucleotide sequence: TGTGCCAGTAGTGCCTACAGGGACACTGAAGCTTTCTTT. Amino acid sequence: CASSAYRDTEAFF.

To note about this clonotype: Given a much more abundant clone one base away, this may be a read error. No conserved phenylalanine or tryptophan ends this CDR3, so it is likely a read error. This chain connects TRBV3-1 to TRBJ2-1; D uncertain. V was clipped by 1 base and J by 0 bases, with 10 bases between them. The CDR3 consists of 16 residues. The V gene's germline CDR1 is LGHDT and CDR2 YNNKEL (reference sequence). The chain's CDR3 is CASSQARTSSYNEQFL. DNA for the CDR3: TGTGCCAGCAGCCAAGCCAGGACCAGCTCCTACAATGAGCAGTTCCTC.

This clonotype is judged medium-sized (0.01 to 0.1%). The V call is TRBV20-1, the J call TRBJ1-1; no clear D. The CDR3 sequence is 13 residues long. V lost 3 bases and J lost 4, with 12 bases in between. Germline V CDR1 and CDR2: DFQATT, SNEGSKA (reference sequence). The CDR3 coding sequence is TGCAGTGCTAGGGCGGGCGGGCGCACTGAAGCTTTCTTT. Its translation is CSARAGGRTEAFF.

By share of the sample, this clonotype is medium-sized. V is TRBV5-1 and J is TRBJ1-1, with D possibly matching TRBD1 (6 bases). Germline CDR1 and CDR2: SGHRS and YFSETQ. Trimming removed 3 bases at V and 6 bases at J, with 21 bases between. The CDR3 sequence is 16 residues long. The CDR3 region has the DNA TGCGCCAGCAGCTCCTTACCGGGGGCCACCGACGCTGAAGCTTTCTTT. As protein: CASSSLPGATDAEAFF.

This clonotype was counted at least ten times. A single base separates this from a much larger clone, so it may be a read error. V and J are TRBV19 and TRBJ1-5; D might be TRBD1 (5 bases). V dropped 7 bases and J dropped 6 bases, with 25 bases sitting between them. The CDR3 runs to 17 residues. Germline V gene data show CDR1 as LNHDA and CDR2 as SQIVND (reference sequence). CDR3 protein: CASTNAGPPGGGQPQHF. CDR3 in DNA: TGTGCCAGTACTAATGCCGGTCCCCCGGGGGGGGGTCAGCCCCAGCATTTT.

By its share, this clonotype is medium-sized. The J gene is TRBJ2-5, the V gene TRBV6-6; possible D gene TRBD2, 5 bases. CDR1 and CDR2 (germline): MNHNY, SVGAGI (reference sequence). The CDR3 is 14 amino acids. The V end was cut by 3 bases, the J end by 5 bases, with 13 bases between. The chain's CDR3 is CASSYTHGGETQYF. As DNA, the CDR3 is TGTGCCAGCAGTTATACCCACGGCGGGGAGACCCAGTACTTC.

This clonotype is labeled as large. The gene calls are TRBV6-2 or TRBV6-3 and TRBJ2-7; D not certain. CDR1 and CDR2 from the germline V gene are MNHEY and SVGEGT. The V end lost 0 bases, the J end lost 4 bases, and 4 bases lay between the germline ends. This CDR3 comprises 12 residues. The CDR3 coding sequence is TGTGCCAGCAGTTACTCTCGATACGAGCAGTACTTC. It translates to CASSYSRYEQYF.